This T cell receptor (beta chain) was observed in a study of beta chain features in type 1 diabetes. Study conclusions and caveats: Fewer insertions but more deletions were seen at VDJ junctions in type 1 diabetes patients. Any HLA type influence on TCRB rearrangement was left unresolved here.

Every bit of the isolated RNA underwent reverse transcription, so sequencing read expressed TCRB transcripts. TCRdb keeps only in-frame clones here, not all; method: immunoSEQ multiplex PCR. The data hold 310,000 or so clones, with roughly 8% observed a single time. One heparinised blood draw averaging about 116 mL was given by each donor. This clone was seen more than once but under ten times. Its antigen is unknown. This CDR3 region has 17 residues. CDR1 is SQVTM and CDR2 is ANQGSEA in the germline V gene. Trimming cost V 4 bases and J 5 bases; bases outside gene matches: 9. The sequenced material came from central memory CD4+ T cells from blood. This rearrangement joins TRBV29-1 to TRBJ2-4, with 15 bases identical to TRBD2. The receptor was isolated from a young woman in good health. The CDR3 DNA sequence: TGCAGCGTTGGGGCCCCCGGACTAGCGGGAGGGGAAAACATTCAGTACTTC. Translation: CSVGAPGLAGGENIQYF.